This T cell receptor (beta chain) originates from a study of blood T cell repertoires in COVID-19. Background on the study: Samples of COVID-19 (acute and convalescent) were obtained from the United States, Italy and Spain. PBMCs, B-cell-depleted T cells, or T cells were the source of the cDNA or gDNA that made up the material.

Original processing notes: Estimates of nucleated cell counts were drawn from the amplification of reference gene primers. The data were produced by immunoSEQ multiplex PCR, yet TCRdb's version contains in-frame clones alone and is incomplete. That table gives V, J and clone size, and the DNA gave D and trimming. Among 250,000 or so clones, 88% were seen once, and the ten largest hold about 1.3%. The CDR3 is 13 amino acids. Germline loops: CDR1 LNHDA, CDR2 SQIVND (reference sequence). Losses at the gene ends were 4 bases for V and 6 bases for J; bases not matched to a gene: 6. This receptor was taken from an older man with acute or convalescent COVID-19. Sequencing used peripheral blood. The rearrangement uses TRBV19 and TRBJ2-7, with 7 bases identical to TRBD1. The CDR3 is CASSTNRGREQYF. The CDR3, as DNA: TGTGCCAGTAGTACAAACAGGGGTCGCGAGCAGTACTTC.